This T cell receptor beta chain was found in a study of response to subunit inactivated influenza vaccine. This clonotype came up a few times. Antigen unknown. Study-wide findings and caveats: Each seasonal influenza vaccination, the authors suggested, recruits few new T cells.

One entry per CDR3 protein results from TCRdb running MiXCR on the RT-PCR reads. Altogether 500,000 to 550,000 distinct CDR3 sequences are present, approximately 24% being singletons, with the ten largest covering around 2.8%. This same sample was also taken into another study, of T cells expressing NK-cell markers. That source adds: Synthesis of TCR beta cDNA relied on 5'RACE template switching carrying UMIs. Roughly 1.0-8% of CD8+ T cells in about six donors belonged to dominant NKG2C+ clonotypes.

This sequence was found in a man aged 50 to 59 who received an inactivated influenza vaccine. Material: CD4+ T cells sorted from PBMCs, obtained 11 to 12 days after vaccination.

The CDR3 DNA follows: TGTGCCAGCAGCAATTGGGGCGAGCGGAATTCACCCCTCCACTTT. Encoded protein: CASSNWGERNSPLHF. The genes are TRBV5-5 and TRBJ1-6; D may be TRBD1 (5 bases). The V end lost 4 bases, the J end lost 7 bases, and 15 bases lay between the germline ends. The length of the CDR3 is 15 residues. The germline V gene has CDR1 SGHKS and CDR2 YYEKEE (reference sequence). The variable domain in full, with the rest retrieved from reference TRBV5-5 and TRBJ1-6, is DAGVTQSPTHLIKTRGQQVTLRCSPISGHKSVSWYQQVLGQGPQFIFQYYEKEERGRGNFPDRFSARQFPNYSSELNVNALLLGDSALYLCASSNWGERNSPLHFGNGTRLTVT.